This passage covers 7 T cell receptor beta chains from one sample sequenced in a study of blood T cells in healthy people across ages. A second roughly 7 to 11 cycle PCR used barcoded and J-beta primers. A single record per CDR3 protein comes from TCRdb applying MiXCR to the 5' RACE reads. The table lists about 1.5 million distinct CDR3 sequences, under 55% of them singletons, with roughly 3.7% in the top ten. Source material: blood. Receptors were obtained from a woman aged 18-30 years in good health.

A remark on this clonotype: At one end, the junction sequence differs from germline, possibly due to a read error. V and J are TRBV6-5 and TRBJ2-6; D gene uncertain. The CDR3 length is 16 residues. CDR1 and CDR2 (germline): MNHEY, SVGAGI. For the CDR3, the DNA is TGTGCCAGCAGTTCGCCGGCAAACTCTGGGACCAACGTCCTGACTTTC. Amino acids: CASSSPANSGTNVLTF.

V gene TRBV6-2 or TRBV6-3 combines with J gene TRBJ2-1; D gene ambiguous. Germline V CDR1 and CDR2: MNHEY, SVGEGT. With 2 bases removed from V and 0 bases from J, the gap between germline ends came to 8 bases. The CDR3 extends over 15 amino acids. CDR3 nucleotides: TGTGCCAGCAGTTACCTCGGAAACTCCTACAATGAGCAGTTCTTC. Translated, it gives CASSYLGNSYNEQFF.

The chain carries TRBV6-2 or TRBV6-3 and TRBJ2-1; TRBD2 agrees at 11 bases. CDR1 is MNHEY and CDR2 is SVGEGT in the germline V gene. This CDR3 is built from 16 residues. J lost 9 bases, V lost 4 bases, and 11 bases had no gene match. CDR3: CASSFTGTSGMREQFF. Here the CDR3 DNA reads TGTGCCAGCAGTTTCACCGGGACTAGCGGTATGCGTGAGCAGTTCTTC.

On this clonotype: One base away lies a much larger clone, so this may be a sequencing read error. The J gene is TRBJ2-4, the V gene TRBV4-1, with D possibly TRBD2 on 6 matching bases. Germline V CDR1 and CDR2: MGHRA, YSYEKL. Trimming removed 3 bases at V and 13 bases at J, with 16 bases between. This CDR3 comprises 13 residues. Written as DNA, the CDR3 is TGCGCCAGCAGCCAGGGGCTAGCGTATAAGCAGTACTTC. This encodes CASSQGLAYKQYF.

This clonotype showed up just a few times. The V gene is TRBV7-8, the J gene TRBJ2-1, with 8 nucleotides matching TRBD2. J was trimmed by 9 bases and V by 0 bases; bases with no gene match: 7. The CDR3 contains 15 residues. Germline V gene data show CDR1 as SGHVS and CDR2 as FQNEAQ. The CDR3 nucleotides are TGTGCCAGCAGCTTAGCTATCGGGGGGGCTGCTGAGCAGTTCTTC. Its protein is CASSLAIGGAAEQFF.

This clonotype appeared a few times. This sequence joins TRBV7-2 and TRBJ2-4, with D unresolved. Judging by the DNA end, TRBJ2-7 fits better; the J call may be wrong. The CDR3 sequence is 13 residues long. Germline CDR1 SGHTA, CDR2 FQGNSA. In DNA, the CDR3 is TGTGCCAGCAGCTTAGGAGGTATGGACGAGCAGTACTTC. Its translation: CASSLGGMDEQYF.

The chain has TRBV24-1 and TRBJ2-5, with 7 bases fitting TRBD1. V trimming: 7 bases; J trimming: 5 bases; junction bases outside the gene matches: 12. The CDR3 is 15 residues long. Germline V gene lookup returns CDR1 KGHDR and CDR2 SFDVKD. CDR3: CATSLGQSAQETQYF. The CDR3 DNA follows: TGTGCCACCAGCTTGGGACAGTCGGCTCAGGAGACCCAGTACTTC.